This T cell receptor beta chain is from a study of shared clonotypes between healthy human individuals. For unsorted samples, genomic DNA was extracted from about 95 million PBMCs. The germline V gene has CDR1 SGHNT and CDR2 YYREEE (reference sequence). Trimming removed 4 bases from V and 6 bases from J; junction bases left unmatched: 21. CDR3 length equals 19 residues. Overall study results and limits: Clonotype sharing across donors was expected to vary with sequencing depth.

Unsorted PBMCs provided DNA that was sequenced on ten immunoSEQ deep assay plates. Assay used: immunoSEQ multiplex PCR; TCRdb lists only in-frame clones, some missing. Counted here are some 450,000 clones, 77% occurring once; the ten biggest clones make up 12%. A note on this clone: The antigen remains unidentified.

This clonotype was obtained from a woman aged 35 to 49 in good health. Some clones in this sample may be carry-over from other donors' samples. The gene calls are TRBV5-4 and TRBJ1-5; 8 bases are shared with TRBD1. Material for sequencing was PBMCs. The CDR3 reads CASSREGGTGTRSGQPQHF. The CDR3 nucleotides read TGTGCCAGCAGCCGAGAGGGCGGGACAGGAACTCGTTCGGGTCAGCCCCAGCATTTT.